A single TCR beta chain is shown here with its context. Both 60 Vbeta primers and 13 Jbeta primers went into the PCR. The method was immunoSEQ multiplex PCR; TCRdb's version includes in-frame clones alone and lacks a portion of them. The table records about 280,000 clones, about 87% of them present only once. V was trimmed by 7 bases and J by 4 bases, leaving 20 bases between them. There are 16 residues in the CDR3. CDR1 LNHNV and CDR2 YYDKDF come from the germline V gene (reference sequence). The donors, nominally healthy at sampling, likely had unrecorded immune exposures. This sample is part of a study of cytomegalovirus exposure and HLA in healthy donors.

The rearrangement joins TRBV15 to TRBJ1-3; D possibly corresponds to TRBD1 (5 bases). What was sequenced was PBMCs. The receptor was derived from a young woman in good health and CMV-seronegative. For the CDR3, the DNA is TGTGCCACCACCGACACCGGGGGGTCCATCGGAAACACCATATATTTT. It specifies CATTDTGGSIGNTIYF.